A selection of T cell receptor beta chains follows, all from one sample in a study of T cell responses to AZD1222 COVID-19 vaccine. Measured with immunoSEQ multiplex PCR; TCRdb has only the in-frame clones, and not every one. The table shows about 110,000 clones, with roughly 87% occurring only once. Sequences were derived from peripheral blood, sampled on day 0 of AZD1222 vaccination. All receptors come from an adult in good health. Both conserved end residues are part of each CDR3. The order of the fields is J gene, D gene, V gene, clone size, CDR3 protein, CDR3 DNA. A D gene is named only where the DNA matches it firmly. Clone size, where shown, is once, few, many, or a class for clones that have expanded.

j_call: TRBJ2-7
d_call: NA
v_call: TRBV2
clone_size: NA
cdr3_aa: CASRGAAYEQYF
cdr3_nt: TGTGCCAGCAGGGGAGCCGCCTACGAGCAGTACTTC

j_call: TRBJ1-2
d_call: NA
v_call: TRBV3-1/TRBV3-2
clone_size: NA
cdr3_aa: CASSQDPSLGNGDGYTF
cdr3_nt: TGTGCCAGCAGCCAAGATCCAAGCTTAGGGAACGGAGATGGCTACACCTTC

j_call: TRBJ1-2
d_call: NA
v_call: TRBV28
clone_size: few
cdr3_aa: CASSSPAYGYTF
cdr3_nt: TGTGCCAGCAGTTCCCCGGCCTATGGCTACACCTTC

j_call: TRBJ2-5
d_call: TRBD2
v_call: TRBV6-6
clone_size: once
cdr3_aa: CASSDSGRAGTQYF
cdr3_nt: TGTGCCAGCAGTGATAGCGGGAGGGCCGGGACCCAGTACTTC

j_call: TRBJ1-1
d_call: NA
v_call: TRBV5-1
clone_size: NA
cdr3_aa: CASSEGDVGTEAFF
cdr3_nt: TGCGCCAGCAGCGAGGGGGATGTGGGGACTGAAGCTTTCTTT

j_call: TRBJ2-5
d_call: TRBD2
v_call: TRBV10-3
clone_size: few
cdr3_aa: CAISDGLAGGKETQYF
cdr3_nt: TGTGCCATCAGCGACGGACTAGCGGGGGGGAAAGAGACCCAGTACTTC

j_call: TRBJ2-7
d_call: NA
v_call: TRBV7-3
clone_size: NA
cdr3_aa: CASSLNGGGGAYEQYF
cdr3_nt: TGTGCCAGCAGCTTAAATGGCGGAGGCGGAGCCTACGAGCAGTACTTC

j_call: TRBJ2-7
d_call: TRBD1
v_call: TRBV4-2
clone_size: once
cdr3_aa: CASSPKQGAESSYEQYF
cdr3_nt: TGTGCCAGCAGCCCAAAGCAGGGGGCAGAAAGCTCCTACGAGCAGTACTTC

j_call: TRBJ1-1
d_call: TRBD1
v_call: TRBV19
clone_size: NA
cdr3_aa: CASSTTWDRGFDAEAFF
cdr3_nt: TGTGCCAGTAGTACTACCTGGGACAGGGGTTTTGACGCTGAAGCTTTCTTT

j_call: TRBJ1-2
d_call: TRBD1
v_call: TRBV24-1
clone_size: NA
cdr3_aa: CATSGDTGANYGYTF
cdr3_nt: TGTGCCACCAGTGGCGATACAGGGGCGAACTATGGCTACACCTTC

j_call: TRBJ2-3
d_call: NA
v_call: TRBV9
clone_size: NA
cdr3_aa: CASSVGGSRADTQYF
cdr3_nt: TGTGCCAGCAGCGTAGGTGGGAGCAGGGCAGATACGCAGTATTTT

j_call: TRBJ1-1
d_call: NA
v_call: TRBV7-8
clone_size: NA
cdr3_aa: CASSPRGTEAFF
cdr3_nt: TGTGCCAGCAGCCCCCGTGGAACTGAAGCTTTCTTT

j_call: TRBJ1-2
d_call: TRBD1
v_call: TRBV6-2/TRBV6-3
clone_size: NA
cdr3_aa: CASSAGTGYGYTF
cdr3_nt: TGTGCCAGCAGTGCCGGGACAGGGTATGGCTACACCTTC

j_call: TRBJ1-1
d_call: TRBD1
v_call: TRBV9
clone_size: once
cdr3_aa: CASSAGGGQGNTEAFF
cdr3_nt: TGTGCCAGCAGCGCCGGGGGAGGACAGGGGAACACTGAAGCTTTCTTT

j_call: TRBJ2-5
d_call: TRBD1
v_call: TRBV7-9
clone_size: NA
cdr3_aa: CASSRGTGFGETQYF
cdr3_nt: TGTGCCAGCAGCCGGGGGACAGGGTTTGGGGAGACCCAGTACTTC

j_call: TRBJ1-2
d_call: TRBD1
v_call: TRBV4-3
clone_size: few
cdr3_aa: CASSRDRSNYGYTF
cdr3_nt: TGCGCCAGCAGCCGGGACAGGTCTAACTATGGCTACACCTTC

j_call: TRBJ1-4
d_call: NA
v_call: TRBV30
clone_size: NA
cdr3_aa: CAWSVTGGPNEKLFF
cdr3_nt: TGTGCCTGGAGTGTAACGGGGGGCCCTAATGAAAAACTGTTTTTT

j_call: TRBJ2-3
d_call: NA
v_call: TRBV5-1
clone_size: NA
cdr3_aa: CASSLDGSGGTDTQYF
cdr3_nt: TGCGCCAGCAGCTTGGACGGATCAGGGGGCACAGATACGCAGTATTTT

j_call: TRBJ2-7
d_call: NA
v_call: TRBV6-1
clone_size: NA
cdr3_aa: CASSEAEGTFYEQYF
cdr3_nt: TGTGCCAGCAGTGAAGCGGAGGGGACCTTCTACGAGCAGTACTTC

j_call: TRBJ2-4
d_call: NA
v_call: TRBV11-2
clone_size: NA
cdr3_aa: CASSNLEAKNIQYF
cdr3_nt: TGTGCCAGCAGCAACCTAGAGGCCAAAAACATTCAGTACTTC

j_call: TRBJ1-4
d_call: NA
v_call: TRBV28
clone_size: once
cdr3_aa: CASSDYSGTTNEKLFF
cdr3_nt: TGTGCCAGCAGTGATTATAGCGGTACAACTAATGAAAAACTGTTTTTT

j_call: TRBJ2-2
d_call: TRBD1
v_call: TRBV5-1
clone_size: NA
cdr3_aa: CASSLLGTGVNTGELFF
cdr3_nt: TGCGCCAGCAGCTTGTTGGGGACAGGGGTAAACACCGGGGAGCTGTTTTTT

j_call: TRBJ1-4
d_call: TRBD1
v_call: TRBV5-6
clone_size: NA
cdr3_aa: CASSFRDRGQKLFF
cdr3_nt: TGTGCCAGCAGCTTCCGGGACAGGGGCCAAAAACTGTTTTTT

j_call: TRBJ1-5
d_call: NA
v_call: TRBV7-3
clone_size: NA
cdr3_aa: CAGDFGVVSNQPQHF
cdr3_nt: TGTGCCGGTGATTTCGGGGTTGTGAGCAATCAGCCCCAGCATTTT

j_call: TRBJ2-3
d_call: NA
v_call: TRBV30
clone_size: NA
cdr3_aa: CAWSSSTDTQYF
cdr3_nt: TGTGCCTGGAGCTCTAGCACAGATACGCAGTATTTT

j_call: TRBJ1-4
d_call: NA
v_call: TRBV5-8
clone_size: NA
cdr3_aa: CASSLEWGLGEKLFF
cdr3_nt: TGTGCCAGCAGCTTGGAGTGGGGCCTTGGAGAAAAACTGTTTTTT

j_call: TRBJ2-3
d_call: NA
v_call: TRBV15
clone_size: NA
cdr3_aa: CATSRDRVGKQQYF
cdr3_nt: TGTGCCACCAGCAGAGATAGGGTCGGGAAGCAGCAGTATTTT

j_call: TRBJ1-6
d_call: NA
v_call: TRBV7-2
clone_size: NA
cdr3_aa: CASSLQGGNSPLHF
cdr3_nt: TGTGCCAGCAGCCTACAGGGAGGAAATTCACCCCTCCACTTT

j_call: TRBJ1-4
d_call: NA
v_call: TRBV5-1
clone_size: NA
cdr3_aa: CASSILGRGANEKLFF
cdr3_nt: TGCGCCAGCAGTATATTGGGGCGTGGAGCTAATGAAAAACTGTTTTTT

j_call: TRBJ2-7
d_call: TRBD2
v_call: TRBV5-5
clone_size: NA
cdr3_aa: CASSLSLAEAYEQYF
cdr3_nt: TGTGCCAGCAGCTTGAGTCTAGCGGAGGCCTACGAGCAGTACTTC

j_call: TRBJ2-5
d_call: NA
v_call: TRBV4-2
clone_size: NA
cdr3_aa: CASSRDLEETQYF
cdr3_nt: TGTGCCAGCAGCCGGGACTTAGAAGAGACCCAGTACTTC

j_call: TRBJ2-1
d_call: TRBD2
v_call: TRBV10-3
clone_size: NA
cdr3_aa: CAISDGTGGENEQFF
cdr3_nt: TGTGCCATCAGTGACGGGACGGGAGGGGAAAATGAGCAGTTCTTC

j_call: TRBJ1-3
d_call: NA
v_call: TRBV4-2
clone_size: NA
cdr3_aa: CASSQDGSRAGSTIYF
cdr3_nt: TGTGCCAGCAGCCAAGATGGTTCCAGGGCCGGCAGCACCATATATTTT

j_call: TRBJ1-6
d_call: TRBD1
v_call: TRBV4-3
clone_size: once
cdr3_aa: CASSPRLTGDKRSPLHF
cdr3_nt: TGCGCCAGCAGCCCCCGGCTGACAGGGGATAAACGTTCACCCCTCCACTTT

j_call: TRBJ1-1
d_call: TRBD1
v_call: TRBV2
clone_size: NA
cdr3_aa: CASRPGQGMNTEAFF
cdr3_nt: TGTGCCAGCAGACCGGGACAGGGGATGAACACTGAAGCTTTCTTT

j_call: TRBJ1-5
d_call: NA
v_call: TRBV7-2
clone_size: NA
cdr3_aa: CASSLVSLQAQPQHF
cdr3_nt: TGTGCCAGCAGCTTAGTAAGTCTTCAAGCTCAGCCCCAGCATTTT

j_call: TRBJ1-5
d_call: NA
v_call: TRBV19
clone_size: NA
cdr3_aa: CASSMGGQLINQPQHF
cdr3_nt: TGTGCCAGTAGCATGGGGGGGCAGCTGATCAATCAGCCCCAGCATTTT

j_call: TRBJ2-3
d_call: NA
v_call: TRBV18
clone_size: NA
cdr3_aa: CASSLNAQLSFSTDTQYF
cdr3_nt: TGTGCCAGCTCACTAAACGCGCAGCTTTCCTTTAGCACAGATACGCAGTATTTT

j_call: TRBJ1-2
d_call: NA
v_call: TRBV12-3/TRBV12-4
clone_size: NA
cdr3_aa: CASSLGKNYGYTF
cdr3_nt: TGTGCCAGCAGTTTGGGCAAGAACTATGGCTACACCTTC

j_call: TRBJ2-7
d_call: NA
v_call: TRBV6-5
clone_size: NA
cdr3_aa: CASSKGGQGLYEQYF
cdr3_nt: TGTGCCAGCAGTAAGGGTGGGCAGGGGCTCTACGAGCAGTACTTC

j_call: TRBJ2-2
d_call: TRBD2
v_call: TRBV18
clone_size: NA
cdr3_aa: CASSPEVAGGQNTGELFF
cdr3_nt: TGTGCCAGCTCACCGGAGGTAGCGGGAGGCCAGAACACCGGGGAGCTGTTTTTT

j_call: TRBJ1-5
d_call: NA
v_call: TRBV28
clone_size: NA
cdr3_aa: CASSLLGTLQHF
cdr3_nt: TGTGCCAGCAGTTTGCTTGGGACTCTCCAGCATTTT

j_call: TRBJ2-1
d_call: TRBD1
v_call: TRBV5-1
clone_size: NA
cdr3_aa: CASSPGQGSYNEQFF
cdr3_nt: TGCGCCAGCAGTCCGGGACAGGGGTCCTACAATGAGCAGTTCTTC

j_call: TRBJ1-3
d_call: NA
v_call: TRBV7-3
clone_size: NA
cdr3_aa: CASSSQAGAAGNTIYF
cdr3_nt: TGTGCCAGCAGCTCTCAAGCGGGGGCCGCGGGAAACACCATATATTTT

j_call: TRBJ2-7
d_call: TRBD2
v_call: TRBV9
clone_size: few
cdr3_aa: CASPVLANYEQYF
cdr3_nt: TGTGCCAGCCCCGTACTAGCGAACTACGAGCAGTACTTC

j_call: TRBJ1-5
d_call: NA
v_call: TRBV14
clone_size: NA
cdr3_aa: CASSSGQGRHQPQHF
cdr3_nt: TGTGCCAGCAGCTCCGGGCAGGGGCGACATCAGCCCCAGCATTTT

j_call: TRBJ1-5
d_call: NA
v_call: TRBV6-2/TRBV6-3
clone_size: NA
cdr3_aa: CASSRGWDQPQHF
cdr3_nt: TGTGCCAGCAGTCGTGGGTGGGATCAGCCCCAGCATTTT

j_call: TRBJ1-2
d_call: TRBD1
v_call: TRBV2
clone_size: NA
cdr3_aa: CASGGDRHYGYTF
cdr3_nt: TGTGCCAGCGGGGGGGACAGGCACTATGGCTACACCTTC